This T cell receptor (beta chain) was recorded in a study of blood T cells in healthy people across ages (dated by TCRdb to the mid-2010s). About the full investigation: Template switching captured roughly one uniquely barcoded TCR beta cDNA molecule per two T cells in model experiments. Age-related changes in TCR beta repertoire diversity were measured in the study by deep sequencing normalized with unique cDNA molecular identifiers. The donors were divided into four age groups: young (average about 16 years), middle-aged (roughly 42), aged (about 60) and long-lived (about 80). To avoid experimental bias, donors of different ages were randomly spread across the sequencing lanes. Using the same blood draw, the study looked at two additional independent replicas of 1 million unique cDNA reads for two donors, one aged 18 to 30 and the other aged 80 or older.

Library generation was performed with 5' RACE. Sequencer: Illumina HiSeq 2500. A second PCR of about 6 to 11 cycles was run with a J-beta primer mix and a sample-barcoded 5' primer. A template-switch 5' adaptor carrying 12 random nucleotides introduced a unique molecular identifier onto each TCR beta cDNA molecule. Each sample yielded at least 3 million CDR3-containing paired-end reads. First-strand cDNA synthesis was performed from all RNA using the Mint cDNA synthesis kit, with priming by a TRBC-specific oligonucleotide. All cDNA was treated with uracil-DNA glycosylase and then went through a first 18-cycle PCR with the universal primers M1SS and BC2_uni_R. On the study's bioinformatics: Normalization of each sample was performed by random selection of 1 million high-quality reads, each carrying a distinct molecular identifier. Instead of being binned into consensus sequences, reads that shared molecular identifiers were thrown out. MiTCR, set to a Q25 quality threshold and the strictest error-elimination algorithm, was used for CDR3 identification, clonotype clustering and error correction. Lower-bound total TCR beta diversity was estimated with a nonparametric unseen species model using Euler transformation. The public reads were quality trimmed at Q25 with fastp and then assembled into clones with MiXCR by TCRdb, keeping productive beta chains. Each entry is one CDR3 protein sequence, shown with its most common DNA and genes. What appears here as the V and J calls and clone size reflects TCRdb's work, not the paper's. Within this sample are hundreds of thousands of distinct CDR3 sequences, with roughly 58% of them counted one time only. The top ten hold 30% to 45% of the sample.

Systemically healthy Caucasian individuals from Russia, roughly 40 in total and aged about 6 to 95 years, were included as donors. Each donor gave 8 to 10 milliliters of peripheral blood, drawn into EDTA-treated Vacutainer tubes. Ficoll-Paque density-gradient centrifugation was used to isolate PBMCs, with at least 6 million per sample. Total RNA, at least 5 micrograms per sample, was extracted from PBMCs with Trizol reagent. Naive CD45RAhigh/CD27high T cell percentages were measured by flow cytometry on a PBMC aliquot from every donor. Remarks on this clonotype: What this receptor recognizes is not known. Base qualities are not recorded, but no much larger clone differs from it by a single base.

CDR1 and CDR2 are drawn from the germline V gene (reference sequence): SEHNR, FQNEAQ. The CDR3 spans 13 residues, from the cysteine through the phenylalanine. The entry retains the CDR3 DNA only, 39 bases that are in frame from base 1. Study-wide findings and limitations: A strong correlation was found between observed TCR beta diversity and the percentage of naive T cells measured by flow cytometry. Because the CMV infection status of the donors was unknown, age-related changes in expanded clonotypes may potentially have been confounded. As age increased, observed TCR beta diversity per million T cells dropped in a roughly linear way, and a significant reduction was already evident by age about 36. Conclusive comparison of naive and antigen-experienced compartments was prevented by the profiling of bulk unsorted PBMCs. Estimates of total diversity based on one million sequenced T cells were considered lower bounds and underestimates. Compared with the aged group, the long-lived group had more naive CD4+ T cells, fewer expanded clones and increased TCR diversity, suggesting age selection.

This receptor was obtained from a man between 60 and 70 years old in good health. The sample taken for sequencing was blood. The chain couples TRBV7-9 to TRBJ2-5, and TRBD1 aligns with 8 junction nucleotides. The J call may not be correct, given that the DNA end is closer to TRBJ2-7. In nucleotides, the sequence is TGTGCCAGCAGCCCCACAGGGGGTACCGAGCAGTACTTC. It is translated as CASSPTGGTEQYF.